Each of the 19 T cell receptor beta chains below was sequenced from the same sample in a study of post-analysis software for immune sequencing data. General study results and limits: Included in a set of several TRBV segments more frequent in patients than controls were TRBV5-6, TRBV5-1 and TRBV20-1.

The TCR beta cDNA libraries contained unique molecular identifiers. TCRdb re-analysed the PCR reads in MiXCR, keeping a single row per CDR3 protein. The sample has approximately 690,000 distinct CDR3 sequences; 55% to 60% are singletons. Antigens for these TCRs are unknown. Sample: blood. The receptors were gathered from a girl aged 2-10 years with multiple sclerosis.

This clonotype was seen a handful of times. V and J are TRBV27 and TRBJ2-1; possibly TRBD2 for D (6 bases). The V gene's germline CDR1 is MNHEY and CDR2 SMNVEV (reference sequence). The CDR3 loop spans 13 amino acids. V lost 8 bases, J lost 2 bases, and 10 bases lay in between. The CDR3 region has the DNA TGTGCCAGCCTCGGGACTGCCTACAATGAGCAGTTCTTC. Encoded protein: CASLGTAYNEQFF.

The CDR3 DNA reads as TGTGCCAGTGGAATCCGGGACTGGACCACAGATACGCAGTATTTT. Amino acid sequence: CASGIRDWTTDTQYF. V and J are TRBV12-3 or TRBV12-4 and TRBJ2-3, with D possibly matching TRBD2 (6 bases). This CDR3 comprises 15 residues. Trimming removed 9 bases from V and 2 bases from J, with 18 bases in between.

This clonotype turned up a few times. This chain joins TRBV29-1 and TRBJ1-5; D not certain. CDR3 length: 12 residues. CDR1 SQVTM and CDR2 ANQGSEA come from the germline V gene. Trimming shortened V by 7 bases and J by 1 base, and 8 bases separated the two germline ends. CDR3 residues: CSALDSNQPQHF. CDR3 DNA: TGCAGCGCATTGGACAGCAATCAGCCCCAGCATTTT.

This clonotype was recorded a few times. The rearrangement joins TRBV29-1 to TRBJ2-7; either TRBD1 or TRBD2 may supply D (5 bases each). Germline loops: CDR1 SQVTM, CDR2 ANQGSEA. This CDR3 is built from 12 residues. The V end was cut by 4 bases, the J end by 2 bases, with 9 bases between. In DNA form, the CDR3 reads TGCAGCGTTGGGGACGGACCCTACGAGCAGTACTTC. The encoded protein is CSVGDGPYEQYF.

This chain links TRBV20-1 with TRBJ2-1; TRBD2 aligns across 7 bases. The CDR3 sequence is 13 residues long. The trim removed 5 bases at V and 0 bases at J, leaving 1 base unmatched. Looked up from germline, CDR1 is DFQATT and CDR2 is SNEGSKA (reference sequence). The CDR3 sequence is CSAGGSSYNEQFF. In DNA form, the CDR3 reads TGCAGTGCTGGCGGGAGCTCCTACAATGAGCAGTTCTTC.

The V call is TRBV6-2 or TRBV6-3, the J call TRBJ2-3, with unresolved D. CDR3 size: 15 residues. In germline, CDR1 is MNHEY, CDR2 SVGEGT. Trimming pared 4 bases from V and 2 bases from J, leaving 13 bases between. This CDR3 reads CASSLDRRYTDTQYF. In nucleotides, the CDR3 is TGTGCCAGCAGTTTGGACCGCAGGTACACAGATACGCAGTATTTT.

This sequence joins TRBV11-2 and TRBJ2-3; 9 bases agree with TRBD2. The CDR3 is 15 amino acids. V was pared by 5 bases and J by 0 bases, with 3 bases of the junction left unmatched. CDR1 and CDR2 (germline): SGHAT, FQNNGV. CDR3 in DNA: TGTGCCAGCAGCATCGGGACTAGCAGCACAGATACGCAGTATTTT. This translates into CASSIGTSSTDTQYF.

CDR3 sequence: CATSRWGEALNSPLHF. CDR3 nucleotide sequence: TGTGCCACCAGCAGATGGGGGGAGGCCCTTAATTCACCCCTCCACTTT. V is TRBV15 and J is TRBJ1-6, with D possibly being TRBD1 (5 bases). There are 16 residues in the CDR3. V was clipped by 2 bases and J by 6 bases, with 14 bases between them. Per the germline V gene, CDR1 is LNHNV and CDR2 is YYDKDF (reference sequence).

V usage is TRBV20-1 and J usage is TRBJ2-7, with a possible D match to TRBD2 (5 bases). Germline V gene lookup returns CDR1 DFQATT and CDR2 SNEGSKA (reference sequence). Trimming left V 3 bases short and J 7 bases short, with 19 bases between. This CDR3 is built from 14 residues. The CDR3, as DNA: TGCAGTGCTAGCCCTACTAGAGCTCCTAGAGAGCAGTACTTC. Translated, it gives CSASPTRAPREQYF.

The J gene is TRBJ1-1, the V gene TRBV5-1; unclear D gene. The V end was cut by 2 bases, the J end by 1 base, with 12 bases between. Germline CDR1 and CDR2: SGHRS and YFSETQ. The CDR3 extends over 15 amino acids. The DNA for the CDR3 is TGCGCCAGCAGCTTAGGTAAGGGTTGGAACACTGAAGCTTTCTTT. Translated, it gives CASSLGKGWNTEAFF.

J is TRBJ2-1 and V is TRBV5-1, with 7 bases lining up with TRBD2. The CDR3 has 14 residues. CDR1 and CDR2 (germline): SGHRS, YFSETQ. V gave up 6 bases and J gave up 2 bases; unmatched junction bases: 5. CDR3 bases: TGCGCCAGCACGCCGAGCGGGGCCTACAATGAGCAGTTCTTC. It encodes CASTPSGAYNEQFF.

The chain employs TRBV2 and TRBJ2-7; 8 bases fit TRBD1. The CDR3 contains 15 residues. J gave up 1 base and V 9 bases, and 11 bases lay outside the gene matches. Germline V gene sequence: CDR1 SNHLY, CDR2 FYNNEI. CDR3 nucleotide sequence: TGTGCCAGAGGGGGTTCCGGGACAGGATCCTACGAGCAGTACTTC. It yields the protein CARGGSGTGSYEQYF.

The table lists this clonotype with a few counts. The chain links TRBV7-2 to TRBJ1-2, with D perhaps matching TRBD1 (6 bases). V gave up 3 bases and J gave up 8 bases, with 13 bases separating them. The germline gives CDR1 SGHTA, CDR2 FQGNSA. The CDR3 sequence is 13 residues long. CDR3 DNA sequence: TGTGCCAGCAGCTTGGTGGGGGGCGGCGGCTACACCTTC. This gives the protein CASSLVGGGGYTF.

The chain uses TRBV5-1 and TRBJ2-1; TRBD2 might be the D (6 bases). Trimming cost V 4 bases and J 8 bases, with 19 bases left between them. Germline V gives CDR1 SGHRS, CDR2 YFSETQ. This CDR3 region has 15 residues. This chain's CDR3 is CASSGSPPGRHEQFF. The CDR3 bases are TGCGCCAGCAGCGGAAGCCCCCCAGGGAGGCATGAGCAGTTCTTC.

CDR3 in amino acids: CASSLPIQEQFF. The CDR3 nucleotides read TGTGCCAGCAGCTTACCGATCCAAGAGCAGTTCTTC. The gene calls are TRBV7-2 and TRBJ2-1; D is uncertain. Trimming cost V 2 bases and J 10 bases, with 9 bases left between them. There are 12 residues in the CDR3. In germline, CDR1 is SGHTA, CDR2 FQGNSA.

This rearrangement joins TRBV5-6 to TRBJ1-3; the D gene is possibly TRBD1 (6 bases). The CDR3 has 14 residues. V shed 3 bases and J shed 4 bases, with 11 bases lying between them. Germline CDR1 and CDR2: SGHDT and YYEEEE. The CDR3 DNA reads TGTGCCAGCAGCTGGGGGGACACAGGAAACACCATATATTTT. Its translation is CASSWGDTGNTIYF.

The DNA of the CDR3 is TGTGCCAGCAGCTTAGCCCCAGCGAACACTGAAGCTTTCTTT. Its protein is CASSLAPANTEAFF. The genes are TRBV7-2 and TRBJ1-1; D ambiguous. CDR3 length equals 14 residues. V lost 0 bases, J lost 1 base, and 6 bases lay in between. CDR1 SGHTA and CDR2 FQGNSA come from the germline V gene.

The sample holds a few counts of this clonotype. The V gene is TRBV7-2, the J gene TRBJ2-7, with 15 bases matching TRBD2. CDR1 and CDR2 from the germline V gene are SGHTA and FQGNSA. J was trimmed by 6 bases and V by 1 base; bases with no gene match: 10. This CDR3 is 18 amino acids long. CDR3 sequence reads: CASSLEGLAGGHLLEQYF. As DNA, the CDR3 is TGTGCCAGCAGCTTAGAGGGACTAGCGGGAGGACACCTCCTCGAGCAGTACTTC.

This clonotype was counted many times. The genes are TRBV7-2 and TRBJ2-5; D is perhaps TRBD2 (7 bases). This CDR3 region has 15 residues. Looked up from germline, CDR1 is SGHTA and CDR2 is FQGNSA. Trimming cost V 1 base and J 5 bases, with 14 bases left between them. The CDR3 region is CASSLVRGPGETQYF. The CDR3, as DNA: TGTGCCAGCAGCTTAGTGCGGGGGCCTGGCGAGACCCAGTACTTC.